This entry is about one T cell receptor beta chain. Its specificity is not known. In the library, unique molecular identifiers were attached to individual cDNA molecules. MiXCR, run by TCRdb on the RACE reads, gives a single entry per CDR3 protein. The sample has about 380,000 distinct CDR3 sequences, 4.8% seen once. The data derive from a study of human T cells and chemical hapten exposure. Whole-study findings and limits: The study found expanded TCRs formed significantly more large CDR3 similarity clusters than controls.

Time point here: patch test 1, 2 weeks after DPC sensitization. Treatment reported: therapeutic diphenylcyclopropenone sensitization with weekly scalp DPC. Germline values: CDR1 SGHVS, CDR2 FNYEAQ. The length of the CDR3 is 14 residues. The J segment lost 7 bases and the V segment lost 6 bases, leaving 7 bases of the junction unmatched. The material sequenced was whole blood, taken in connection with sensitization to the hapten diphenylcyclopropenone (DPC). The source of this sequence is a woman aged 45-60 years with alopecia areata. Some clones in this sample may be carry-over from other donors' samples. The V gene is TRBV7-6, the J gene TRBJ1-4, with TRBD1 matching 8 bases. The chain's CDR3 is CASRLGTGGEKLFF. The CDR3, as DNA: TGTGCCAGCAGGCTCGGGACAGGTGGTGAAAAACTGTTTTTT.